One sample yielded the 2 T cell receptor beta chains listed below, sequenced in a study of monozygotic twins with inflammatory bowel disease. TCRdb reprocessed the 5' RACE reads, with one entry per CDR3 protein and no DNA. Here the sample table reports 440,000 or so distinct CDR3 sequences. Sequenced material: blood. The receptors originated from a human donor with ulcerative colitis or Crohn's disease, or a healthy co-twin of an affected twin (not recorded which).

This chain joins TRBV5-4 and TRBJ2-7; TCRdb calls TRBD1, which cannot be checked without DNA. This CDR3 has 15 amino acids. The germline CDR1 and CDR2 sequences are SGHNT and YYREEE (reference sequence). The CDR3 is CASSPRTGGFEEQYF.

V and J are TRBV20-1 and TRBJ2-2; TCRdb lists TRBD2, though no DNA is available to test this call. The CDR3 extends over 13 amino acids. CDR1 and CDR2 from the germline V gene are DFQATT and SNEGSKA (reference sequence). Here the CDR3 reads CSASGRATGELFF.